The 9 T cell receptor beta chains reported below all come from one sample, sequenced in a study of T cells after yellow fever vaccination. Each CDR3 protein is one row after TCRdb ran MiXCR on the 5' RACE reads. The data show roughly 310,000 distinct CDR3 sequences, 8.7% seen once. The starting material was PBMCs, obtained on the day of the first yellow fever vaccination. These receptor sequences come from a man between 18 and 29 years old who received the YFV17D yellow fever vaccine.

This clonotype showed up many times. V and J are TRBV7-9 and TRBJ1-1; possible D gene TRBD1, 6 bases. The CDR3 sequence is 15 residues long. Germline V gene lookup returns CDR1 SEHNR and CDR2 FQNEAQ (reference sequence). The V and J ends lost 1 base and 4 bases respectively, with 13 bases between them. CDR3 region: CASSLVGARGTEAFF. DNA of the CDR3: TGTGCCAGCAGCTTAGTGGGGGCGAGAGGCACTGAAGCTTTCTTT.

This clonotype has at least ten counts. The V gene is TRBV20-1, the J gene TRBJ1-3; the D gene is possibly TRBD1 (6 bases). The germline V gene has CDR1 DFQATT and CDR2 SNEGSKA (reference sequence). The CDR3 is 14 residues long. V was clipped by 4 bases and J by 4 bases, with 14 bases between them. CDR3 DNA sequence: TGCAGTGCTAACCCCGGGACACCAGGAAACACCATATATTTT. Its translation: CSANPGTPGNTIYF.

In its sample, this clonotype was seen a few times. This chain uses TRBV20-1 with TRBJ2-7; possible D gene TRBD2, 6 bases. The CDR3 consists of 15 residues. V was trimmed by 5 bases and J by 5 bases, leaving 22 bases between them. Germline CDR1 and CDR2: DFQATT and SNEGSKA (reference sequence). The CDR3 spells CSAHPVAGLVDEQYV. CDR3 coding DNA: TGCAGTGCTCACCCGGTGGCGGGGTTGGTCGACGAGCAGTACGTC.

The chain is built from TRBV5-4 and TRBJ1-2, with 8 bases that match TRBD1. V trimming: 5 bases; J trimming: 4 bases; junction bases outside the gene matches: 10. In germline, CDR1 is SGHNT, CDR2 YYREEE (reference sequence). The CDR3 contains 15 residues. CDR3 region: CASSTDRGGGYGYTF. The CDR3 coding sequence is TGTGCCAGCAGTACCGACAGGGGAGGTGGCTATGGCTACACCTTC.

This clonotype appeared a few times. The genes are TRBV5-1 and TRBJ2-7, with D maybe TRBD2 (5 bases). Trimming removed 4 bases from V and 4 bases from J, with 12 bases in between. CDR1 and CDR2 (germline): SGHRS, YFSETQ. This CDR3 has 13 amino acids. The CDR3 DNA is TGCGCCAGCAGCGACGGAGGCACTTACGAGCAGTACTTC. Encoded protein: CASSDGGTYEQYF.

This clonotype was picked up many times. CDR3 in amino acids: CASSGGLLTDTQYF. CDR3 nucleotides: TGTGCCAGCAGCGGTGGGCTCCTCACAGATACGCAGTATTTT. The V gene is TRBV9, the J gene TRBJ2-3; D unresolved. V dropped 3 bases and J dropped 2 bases, with 10 bases sitting between them. From germline, CDR1 is SGDLS and CDR2 YYNGEE. The length of the CDR3 is 14 residues.

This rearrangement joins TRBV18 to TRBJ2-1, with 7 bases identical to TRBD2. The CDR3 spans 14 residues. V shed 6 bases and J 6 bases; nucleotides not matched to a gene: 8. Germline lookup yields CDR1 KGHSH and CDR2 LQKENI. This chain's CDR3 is CASSLRRGTNEQFF. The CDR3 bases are TGTGCCAGCTCCCTACGGCGGGGGACCAATGAGCAGTTCTTC.

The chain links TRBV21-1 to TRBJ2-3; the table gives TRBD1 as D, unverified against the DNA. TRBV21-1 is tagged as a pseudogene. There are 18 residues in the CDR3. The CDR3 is CASSKRTGVVPCTDTQYF. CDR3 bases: TGTGCCAGCAGCAAAAGGACAGGGGTCGTCCCGTGCACAGATACGCAGTATTTT.

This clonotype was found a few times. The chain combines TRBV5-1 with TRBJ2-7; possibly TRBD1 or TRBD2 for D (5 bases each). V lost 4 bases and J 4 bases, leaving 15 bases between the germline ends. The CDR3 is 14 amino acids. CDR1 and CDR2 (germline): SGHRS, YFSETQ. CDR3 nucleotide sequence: TGCGCCAGCAGCACCGGGACGGGGATGTACGAGCAGTACGTC. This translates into CASSTGTGMYEQYV.